The following is a TCR beta chain sequence with its context. This CDR3 spans 14 amino acids. The V gene end was trimmed by 3 bases and the J gene end by 3 bases; junction bases not matched to a gene: 4. Germline V gene data show CDR1 as LNHDA and CDR2 as SQIVND (reference sequence). Preparation of the TCRbeta library was carried out with unique molecular identifiers. TCRdb re-analysed the PCR reads in MiXCR, keeping a single row per CDR3 protein. Counted here are 300,000 or so distinct CDR3 sequences, about 10% occurring once; the ten biggest clones make up 10%. The source of the sample is a study of T-cell reconstitution after alpha-beta-depleted transplantation in children.

V usage is TRBV19 and J usage is TRBJ2-7, with 8 bases that match TRBD1. The sequences come from PBMCs from the stem cell graft donor, collected from the stem cell graft. This TCR was sampled from a human donor who donated a stem cell graft to a child with SCID. In DNA form, the CDR3 reads TGTGCCAGTAGTATGGGACAGGTAAACTACGAGCAGTACTTC. Translation gives CASSMGQVNYEQYF.